The 2 T cell receptor beta chains given below trace back to one sample, sequenced in a study of OX40 agonist ivuxolimab in advanced cancers. TCRdb keeps only in-frame clones here, not all; method: immunoSEQ multiplex PCR. The sample gives roughly 100,000 clones, approximately 93% of which show up once; about 0.24% is in the top ten. The sequencing used CD4+ or CD8+ T cells sorted from blood, collected in a trial of the OX40 agonist ivuxolimab. All receptors derive from an adult with an advanced solid tumor such as melanoma, head and neck, liver or kidney cancer.

The chain joins TRBV25-1 to TRBJ2-1, with TRBD2 as a possible D gene (6 bases). The CDR3 has 12 residues. Between the trimmed V and J ends, which lost 8 bases and 9 bases, there was a span of 14 bases. Germline V CDR1 and CDR2: MGHDK, SYGVNS. CDR3 in amino acids: CASSSGPGEQFF. CDR3 nucleotide sequence: TGTGCCAGCTCGAGCGGGCCAGGTGAGCAGTTCTTC.

The chain couples TRBV5-4 to TRBJ2-1; 7 nucleotides agree with TRBD2. V was clipped by 7 bases and J by 14 bases; unmatched bases: 0. Germline-derived CDR1 and CDR2 are SGHNT and YYREEE (reference sequence). The CDR3 covers 8 residues. DNA for the CDR3: TGTGCCAGCGGGGGGGAGTTCTTC. It yields the protein CASGGEFF. Complete variable domain (other parts from reference TRBV5-4 and TRBJ2-1): ETGVTQSPTHLIKTRGQQVTLRCSSQSGHNTVSWYQQALGQGPQFIFQYYREEENGRGNFPPRFSGLQFPNYSSELNVNALELDDSALYLCASGGEFFGPGTRLTVL.